Each of the 19 T cell receptor beta chains below was sequenced from the same sample in a study of T cells expressing NK-cell markers (dated by TCRdb to about 2020). The library was prepared using 5' RACE. Sequencing took place on an Illumina HiSeq 2000. TCRdb reprocessed the sequencing reads and holds a single record per CDR3 protein sequence, with no DNA. The sample table records 400,000 to 450,000 distinct CDR3 sequences. About 7.1% of the sample comes from the top ten. The sample consisted of blood T cells: a sorted CD56 or NKG2C T cell subset, CD4+ or CD8+ T cells, or bulk PBMC T cells (not recorded which). The source of these receptors is a woman between 18 and 75 years old in good health.

CDR3: CSVYNRGYRTETQYF. The chain links TRBV29-1 to TRBJ2-5; with no DNA, the TCRdb D assignment of TRBD1 cannot be verified. The CDR3 runs 15 residues. Per germline, CDR1 SQVTM and CDR2 ANQGSEA.

This rearrangement joins TRBV29-1 to TRBJ2-1. CDR3 length equals 12 residues. From germline, CDR1 is SQVTM and CDR2 ANQGSEA. The CDR3 sequence is CSATASYNEQFF.

V gene TRBV7-2 combines with J gene TRBJ2-4. CDR1 and CDR2 (germline): SGHTA, FQGNSA. This CDR3 is built from 17 residues. Here the CDR3 reads CASSLSPPGIAKNIQYF.

This chain links TRBV20-1 with TRBJ2-3. Germline V gives CDR1 DFQATT, CDR2 SNEGSKA (reference sequence). CDR3 size: 11 residues. The CDR3: CSARRRYTQYF.

The chain is built from TRBV5-6 and TRBJ1-4. This CDR3 region has 14 residues. Germline assignment: CDR1 SGHDT and CDR2 YYEEEE. Here the CDR3 reads CASSFKSTNEKLFF.

This sequence joins TRBV29-1 and TRBJ1-1; the TCRdb call, TRBD1, lacks DNA for checking. Germline V gives CDR1 SQVTM, CDR2 ANQGSEA. The CDR3 length is 13 residues. The CDR3 reads CSVGKGLDTEAFF.

The rearrangement uses TRBV10-3 and TRBJ2-3; with no DNA, the TCRdb D assignment of TRBD2 cannot be verified. CDR1 and CDR2 from the germline V gene are ENHRY and SYGVKD. CDR3 length equals 15 residues. The CDR3 loop reads CAIRQLAGGRDTQYF.

The chain links TRBV24-1 to TRBJ2-3; TCRdb calls TRBD1, which cannot be checked without DNA. CDR1 is KGHDR and CDR2 is SFDVKD in the germline V gene. The CDR3 spans 11 residues. CDR3 amino acids: CATSAGNTQYF.

V and J are TRBV4-3 and TRBJ2-1; there is no DNA to check the TCRdb D call of TRBD2. This CDR3 has 16 amino acids. Germline CDR1 is LGHNA and CDR2 is YSLEER. The CDR3 reads CASSQRQGTLYNEQFF.

The CDR3 protein is CASSQKQGASGELFF. The V call is TRBV4-3, the J call TRBJ2-2; TCRdb gives TRBD1 as the D gene, but with no DNA this cannot be confirmed. Germline V gives CDR1 LGHNA, CDR2 YSLEER. This CDR3 has 15 residues.

This chain joins TRBV12-3 or TRBV12-4 and TRBJ2-2. This CDR3 comprises 13 residues. The CDR3 loop is CASGDARTGELFF.

The V and J genes are TRBV6-2 or TRBV6-3 and TRBJ2-5. Germline CDR1 reads MNHEY; CDR2 reads SVGEGT. This CDR3 is built from 13 residues. The CDR3 here is CASSYSSVETQYF.

The V and J genes are TRBV20-1 and TRBJ2-1; TCRdb designates TRBD2, a call that cannot be tested without DNA. CDR1 DFQATT and CDR2 SNEGSKA come from the germline V gene (reference sequence). The CDR3 is made up of 13 amino acids. The CDR3 region is CSAKAGGGYEQFF.

The rearrangement joins TRBV7-9 to TRBJ2-7; TCRdb proposes TRBD2, but this gene call is untestable without DNA. Germline values: CDR1 SEHNR, CDR2 FQNEAQ (reference sequence). This CDR3 has 14 amino acids. The CDR3 protein is CASSAGTSSYEQYF. The whole variable domain, filled in from reference TRBV7-9 and TRBJ2-7, reads DTGVSQNPRHKITKRGQNVTFRCDPISEHNRLYWYRQTLGQGPEFLTYFQNEAQLEKSRLLSDRFSAERPKGSFSTLEIQRTEQGDSAMYLCASSAGTSSYEQYFGPGTRLTVT.

The V call is TRBV5-4, the J call TRBJ2-6. The CDR3 contains 15 residues. Germline V gene data show CDR1 as SGHNT and CDR2 as YYREEE (reference sequence). CDR3 protein: CASSLALSGANVLTF.

This chain links TRBV4-3 with TRBJ2-7; TCRdb gives TRBD2 as the D gene, but with no DNA this cannot be confirmed. The length of the CDR3 is 14 residues. Germline V gene sequence: CDR1 LGHNA, CDR2 YSLEER. This chain's CDR3 is CASSQASGAYEQYF.

The V and J genes are TRBV20-1 and TRBJ1-3; the TCRdb call, TRBD1, lacks DNA for checking. From germline, CDR1 is DFQATT and CDR2 SNEGSKA (reference sequence). This CDR3 has 14 residues. This chain's CDR3 is CSARIRGPGNTIYF.

J is TRBJ2-1 and V is TRBV5-1; TCRdb selects TRBD2, and the lack of DNA leaves this call unchecked. CDR1 is SGHRS and CDR2 is YFSETQ in the germline V gene. The CDR3 consists of 20 residues. CDR3: CASSLKIYGTSGSSYNEQFF.

CDR3 loop: CSVPLFGGELFF. This chain uses TRBV29-1 with TRBJ2-2; the TCRdb call, TRBD1, lacks DNA for checking. The CDR3 runs to 12 residues. From germline, CDR1 is SQVTM and CDR2 ANQGSEA.